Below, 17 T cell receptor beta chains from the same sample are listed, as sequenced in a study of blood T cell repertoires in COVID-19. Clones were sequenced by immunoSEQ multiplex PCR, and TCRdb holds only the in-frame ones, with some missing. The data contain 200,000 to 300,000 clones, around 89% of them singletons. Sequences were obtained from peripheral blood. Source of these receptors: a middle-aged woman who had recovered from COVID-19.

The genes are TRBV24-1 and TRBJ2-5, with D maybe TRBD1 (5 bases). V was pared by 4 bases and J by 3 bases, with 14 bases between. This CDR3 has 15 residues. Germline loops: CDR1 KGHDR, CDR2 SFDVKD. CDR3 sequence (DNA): TGTGCCACCAGTGACCCGGACATTCCCAAAGAGACCCAGTACTTC. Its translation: CATSDPDIPKETQYF.

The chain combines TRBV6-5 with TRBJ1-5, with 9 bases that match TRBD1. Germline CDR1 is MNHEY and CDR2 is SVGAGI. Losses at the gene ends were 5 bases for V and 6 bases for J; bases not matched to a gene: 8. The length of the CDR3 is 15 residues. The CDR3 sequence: CASSPRDRDTQPQHF. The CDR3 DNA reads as TGTGCCAGCAGTCCCAGGGACAGGGATACTCAGCCCCAGCATTTT.

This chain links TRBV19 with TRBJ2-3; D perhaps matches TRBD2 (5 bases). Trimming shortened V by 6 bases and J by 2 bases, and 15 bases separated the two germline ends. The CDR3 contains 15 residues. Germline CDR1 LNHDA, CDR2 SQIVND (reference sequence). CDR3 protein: CASSGMGRNTDTQYF. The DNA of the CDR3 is TGTGCCAGTAGCGGGATGGGGAGAAACACAGATACGCAGTATTTT. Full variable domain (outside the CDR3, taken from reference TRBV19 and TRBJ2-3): DGGITQSPKYLFRKEGQNVTLSCEQNLNHDAMYWYRQDPGQGLRLIYYSQIVNDFQKGDIAEGYSVSREKKESFPLTVTSAQKNPTAFYLCASSGMGRNTDTQYFGPGTRLTVL.

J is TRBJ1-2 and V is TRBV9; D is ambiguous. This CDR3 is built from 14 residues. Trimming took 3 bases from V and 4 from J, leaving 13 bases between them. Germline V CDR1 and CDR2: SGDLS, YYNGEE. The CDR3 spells CASSARVGGYGYTF. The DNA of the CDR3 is TGTGCCAGCAGCGCTAGGGTAGGAGGCTATGGCTACACCTTC.

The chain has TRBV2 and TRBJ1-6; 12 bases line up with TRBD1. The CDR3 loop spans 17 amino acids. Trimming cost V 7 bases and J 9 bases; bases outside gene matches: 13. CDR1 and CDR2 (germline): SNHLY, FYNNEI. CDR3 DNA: TGTGCCAGCACCATAGGGACAGGGGGCTTCTCGGGTTCACCCCTCCACTTT. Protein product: CASTIGTGGFSGSPLHF.

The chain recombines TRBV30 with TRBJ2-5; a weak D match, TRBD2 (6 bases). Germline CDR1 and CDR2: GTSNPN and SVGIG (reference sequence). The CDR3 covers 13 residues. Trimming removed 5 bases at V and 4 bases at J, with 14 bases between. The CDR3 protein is CAWGVGGRETQYF. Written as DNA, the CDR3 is TGTGCCTGGGGCGTTGGGGGGAGAGAGACCCAGTACTTC. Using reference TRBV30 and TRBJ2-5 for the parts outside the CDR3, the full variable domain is SQTIHQWPATLVQPVGSPLSLECTVEGTSNPNLYWYRQAAGRGLQLLFYSVGIGQISSEVPQNLSASRPQDRQFILSSKKLLLSDSGFYLCAWGVGGRETQYFGPGTRLLVL.

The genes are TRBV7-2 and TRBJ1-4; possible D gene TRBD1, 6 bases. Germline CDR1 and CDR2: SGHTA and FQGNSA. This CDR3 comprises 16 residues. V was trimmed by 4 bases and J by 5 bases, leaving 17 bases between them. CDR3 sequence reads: CASSSAGGPGNEKLFF. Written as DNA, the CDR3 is TGTGCCAGCAGCTCGGCGGGGGGGCCAGGGAATGAAAAACTGTTTTTT.

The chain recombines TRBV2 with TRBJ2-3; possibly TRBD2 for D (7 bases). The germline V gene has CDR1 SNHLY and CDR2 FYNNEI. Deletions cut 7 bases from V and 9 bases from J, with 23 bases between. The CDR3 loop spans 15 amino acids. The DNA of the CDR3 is TGTGCCAGCACCCAGGGGAGGGGGGGTCGGCGGACGCAGTATTTT. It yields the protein CASTQGRGGRRTQYF.

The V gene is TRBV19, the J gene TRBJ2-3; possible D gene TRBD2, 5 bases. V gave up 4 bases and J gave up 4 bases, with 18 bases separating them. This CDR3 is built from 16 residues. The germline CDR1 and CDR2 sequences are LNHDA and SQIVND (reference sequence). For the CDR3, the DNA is TGTGCCAGTAGTAGGTTCCGGACCGCCGGGGCAGATACGCAGTATTTT. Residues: CASSRFRTAGADTQYF.

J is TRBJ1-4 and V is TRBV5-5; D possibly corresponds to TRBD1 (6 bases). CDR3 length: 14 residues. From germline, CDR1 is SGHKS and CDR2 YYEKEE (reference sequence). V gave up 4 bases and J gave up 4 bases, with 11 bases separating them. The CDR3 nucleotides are TGTGCCAGCAGCCGGACAGCCAGTAATGAAAAACTGTTTTTT. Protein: CASSRTASNEKLFF. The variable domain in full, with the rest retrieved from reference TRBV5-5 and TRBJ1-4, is DAGVTQSPTHLIKTRGQQVTLRCSPISGHKSVSWYQQVLGQGPQFIFQYYEKEERGRGNFPDRFSARQFPNYSSELNVNALLLGDSALYLCASSRTASNEKLFFGSGTQLSVL.

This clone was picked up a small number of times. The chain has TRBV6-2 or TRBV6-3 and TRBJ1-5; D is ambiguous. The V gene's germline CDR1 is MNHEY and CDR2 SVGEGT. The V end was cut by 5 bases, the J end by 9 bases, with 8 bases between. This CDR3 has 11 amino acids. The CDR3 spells CASSDGGPQHF. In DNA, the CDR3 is TGTGCCAGCAGTGACGGAGGGCCCCAGCATTTT.

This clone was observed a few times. The CDR3 is CASSLAALARDTQYF. The CDR3 nucleotides read TGTGCCAGCAGCCTAGCGGCCCTGGCTAGGGATACGCAGTATTTT. The chain links TRBV5-4 to TRBJ2-3, with TRBD2 identical over 7 bases. Per the germline V gene, CDR1 is SGHNT and CDR2 is YYREEE (reference sequence). V lost 4 bases and J lost 6; bases outside the gene matches: 11. The CDR3 totals 15 residues.

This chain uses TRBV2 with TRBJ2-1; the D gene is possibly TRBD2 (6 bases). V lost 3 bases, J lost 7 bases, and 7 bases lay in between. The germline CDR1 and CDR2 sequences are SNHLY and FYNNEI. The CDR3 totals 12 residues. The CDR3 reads CASSDGGNEQFF. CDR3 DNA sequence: TGTGCCAGCAGTGATGGGGGGAATGAGCAGTTCTTC.

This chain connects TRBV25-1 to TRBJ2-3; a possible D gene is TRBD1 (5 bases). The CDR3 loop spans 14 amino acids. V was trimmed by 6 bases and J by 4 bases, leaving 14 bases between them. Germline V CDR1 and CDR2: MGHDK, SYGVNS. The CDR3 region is CASRGPVASDTQYF. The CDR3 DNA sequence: TGTGCCAGCAGGGGGCCGGTTGCCTCAGATACGCAGTATTTT.

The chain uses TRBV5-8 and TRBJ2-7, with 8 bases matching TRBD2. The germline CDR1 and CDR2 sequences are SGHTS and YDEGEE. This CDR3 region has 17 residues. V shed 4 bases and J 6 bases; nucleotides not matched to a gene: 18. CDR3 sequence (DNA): TGTGCCAGCAGCCCTGTCCCGGGGGGGCTCTTGGTCGGCGAGCAGTACTTC. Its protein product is CASSPVPGGLLVGEQYF.

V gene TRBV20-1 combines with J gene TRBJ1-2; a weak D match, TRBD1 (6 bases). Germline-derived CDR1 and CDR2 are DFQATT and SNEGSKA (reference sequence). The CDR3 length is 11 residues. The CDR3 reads CRPPGTLGYTF. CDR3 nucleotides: TGCCGACCACCGGGGACACTTGGCTACACCTTC.

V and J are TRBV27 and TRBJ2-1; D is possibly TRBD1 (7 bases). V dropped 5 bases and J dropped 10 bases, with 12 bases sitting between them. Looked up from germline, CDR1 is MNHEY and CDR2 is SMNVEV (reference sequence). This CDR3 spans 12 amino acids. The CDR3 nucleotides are TGTGCCAGCAGTCACCAGGGGGGCGAGCAGTTCTTC. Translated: CASSHQGGEQFF.